These 30 T cell receptor beta chains were sequenced from one sample in a study of cytomegalovirus exposure and HLA in healthy donors. PCR was performed using 60 Vbeta and 13 Jbeta primers. Profiling relied on immunoSEQ multiplex PCR, and the TCRdb table lists in-frame clones only, not all of them. The sample consists of tens of thousands of clones, about 80% of them appearing once. The material sequenced was PBMCs. Receptor source: a female donor in good health and CMV-seronegative.

The chain combines TRBV25-1 with TRBJ1-3; tentative D call: TRBD1 (6 bases). Germline V gene lookup returns CDR1 MGHDK and CDR2 SYGVNS. Deletions cut 3 bases from V and 4 bases from J, with 16 bases between. The CDR3 loop spans 16 amino acids. CDR3 bases: TGTGCCAGCAGTGAGGGGGCCGGGCGATCGGGAAACACCATATATTTT. This sequence encodes CASSEGAGRSGNTIYF.

Comment on this clone: At one of its ends the junction is not consistent with the germline gene, which may arise from a read error. This chain uses TRBV4-1 with TRBJ1-1, with TRBD1 as a possible D gene (6 bases). Germline lookup yields CDR1 MGHRA and CDR2 YSYEKL. The CDR3 totals 17 residues. The CDR3: CAGSQEGTPFQNTEAFF. Written as DNA, the CDR3 is TGCGCCGGCAGCCAAGAAGGGACACCTTTTCAGAACACTGAAGCTTTCTTT.

The genes are TRBV7-9 and TRBJ1-3; D is uncertain. Trimming took off 3 bases at V and 8 bases at J, with 2 bases between the two ends. Germline V gene sequence: CDR1 SEHNR, CDR2 FQNEAQ (reference sequence). The CDR3 is 10 amino acids. The CDR3 sequence is CASSFDTIYF. CDR3 in DNA: TGTGCCAGCAGCTTCGACACCATATATTTT.

V gene TRBV7-2 combines with J gene TRBJ1-2; 7 nucleotides match TRBD1. With 6 bases clipped from V and 4 bases from J, the junction kept 11 bases outside the gene matches. The CDR3 has 15 amino acids. Germline-derived CDR1 and CDR2 are SGHTA and FQGNSA. CDR3: CASSPSTTGAYGYTF. The CDR3 DNA follows: TGTGCCAGCAGTCCTTCGACTACAGGGGCCTATGGCTACACCTTC.

DNA for the CDR3: TGTGCTAGTGGTCCCACCTTCGGTCGCACAGATACGCAGTATTTT. Protein sequence: CASGPTFGRTDTQYF. The rearrangement joins TRBV12-5 to TRBJ2-3; D is undetermined. CDR1 LGHNT and CDR2 FRNRAP come from the germline V gene. V lost 5 bases and J lost 1, with 13 bases in between. The CDR3 sequence is 15 residues long.

V and J are TRBV7-9 and TRBJ1-2; 11 nucleotides match TRBD1. The junction had 9 bases not matched to a gene; V was cut back by 6 bases and J by 6 bases. The CDR3 spans 15 residues. Germline V lookup: CDR1 SEHNR, CDR2 FQNEAQ (reference sequence). The CDR3 bases are TGTGCCAGCAGGGCTACGGACAGGGGGCGAGATGGCTACACCTTC. This encodes CASRATDRGRDGYTF.

V gene TRBV4-3 combines with J gene TRBJ2-7, with 7 nucleotides matching TRBD2. Looked up from germline, CDR1 is LGHNA and CDR2 is YSLEER. This CDR3 is built from 16 residues. J gave up 7 bases and V 0 bases, and 12 bases lay outside the gene matches. In nucleotides, the CDR3 is TGCGCCAGCAGCCAAGAAGCCAGCGGGGCCCTCCAGGAGCAGTACTTC. Protein: CASSQEASGALQEQYF.

V is TRBV19 and J is TRBJ2-6; 7 nucleotides match TRBD2. The CDR3 sequence is 16 residues long. Unmatched junction bases numbered 8, after V lost 7 bases and J lost 2 bases. CDR1 and CDR2 (germline): LNHDA, SQIVND (reference sequence). As DNA, the CDR3 is TGTGCCAGTATCGGGGGGATCCCTCCTGGGGCCAACGTCCTGACTTTC. Its translation: CASIGGIPPGANVLTF.

The rearrangement links TRBV5-4 to TRBJ1-1, with D maybe TRBD1 (6 bases). The CDR3 has 16 amino acids. The germline V gene has CDR1 SGHNT and CDR2 YYREEE (reference sequence). V lost 4 bases and J lost 4, with 20 bases in between. The CDR3 here is CASSVGQTIGGTEAFF. In DNA form, the CDR3 reads TGTGCCAGCAGCGTCGGACAGACGATTGGGGGCACTGAAGCTTTCTTT.

The genes are TRBV6-1 and TRBJ2-2, with D possibly being TRBD1 (6 bases). The length of the CDR3 is 16 residues. Trimming cost V 4 bases and J 2 bases, with 14 bases left between them. Germline V gives CDR1 MNHNS, CDR2 SASEGT. In DNA, the CDR3 is TGTGCCAGCAGTGTACGTCGGACAGTAAACACCGGGGAGCTGTTTTTT. Protein: CASSVRRTVNTGELFF.

This clone came up a few times. The chain has TRBV4-1 and TRBJ2-7, with D perhaps matching TRBD2 (5 bases). The CDR3 is 13 residues long. Looked up from germline, CDR1 is MGHRA and CDR2 is YSYEKL. V gave up 0 bases and J gave up 4 bases, with 7 bases separating them. This chain's CDR3 is CASSQERTYEQYF. The DNA of the CDR3 is TGCGCCAGCAGCCAAGAAAGGACTTACGAGCAGTACTTC.

V usage is TRBV2 and J usage is TRBJ2-7; D call uncertain. The CDR3 is 11 residues long. Trimming stripped 2 bases from V and 4 bases from J, with 3 bases between. Germline V gene lookup returns CDR1 SNHLY and CDR2 FYNNEI. This CDR3 is CASSEPYEQYF. CDR3 in DNA: TGTGCCAGCAGTGAACCATACGAGCAGTACTTC. The complete variable domain, with remaining parts taken from reference TRBV2 and TRBJ2-7, reads EPEVTQTPSHQVTQMGQEVILRCVPISNHLYFYWYRQILGQKVEFLVSFYNNEISEKSEIFDDQFSVERPDGSNFTLKIRSTKLEDSAMYFCASSEPYEQYFGPGTRLTVT.

In its sample, this clone is medium-sized. CDR3 nucleotides: TGTGCCAGCAGTGATGAGGTGACCCTCCAGCATTTT. This translates into CASSDEVTLQHF. The chain has TRBV2 and TRBJ1-5; D call uncertain. This CDR3 has 12 amino acids. V was pared by 3 bases and J by 12 bases, with 12 bases between. Germline V gives CDR1 SNHLY, CDR2 FYNNEI. Supplemented by reference TRBV2 and TRBJ1-5, the full variable domain reads EPEVTQTPSHQVTQMGQEVILRCVPISNHLYFYWYRQILGQKVEFLVSFYNNEISEKSEIFDDQFSVERPDGSNFTLKIRSTKLEDSAMYFCASSDEVTLQHFGDGTRLSIL.

This clone turned up a few times. The chain recombines TRBV27 with TRBJ1-1; no definite D call. V dropped 5 bases and J dropped 0 bases, with 13 bases sitting between them. The CDR3 contains 15 residues. CDR1 is MNHEY, CDR2 SMNVEV, per germline (reference sequence). The CDR3 here is CASSPGGKLNTEAFF. In nucleotides, the CDR3 is TGTGCCAGCAGTCCCGGAGGAAAGTTGAACACTGAAGCTTTCTTT.

The chain joins TRBV13 to TRBJ2-1; 7 bases line up with TRBD1. Per germline, CDR1 PRHDT and CDR2 FYEKMQ (reference sequence). The trim removed 6 bases at V and 7 bases at J, leaving 9 bases unmatched. There are 14 residues in the CDR3. CDR3 bases: TGTGCCAGCAGACGGACAGGTGAGAGGAATGAGCAGTTCTTC. It specifies CASRRTGERNEQFF.

The CDR3 nucleotides read TGCGCCAGCAGAGGACTAGCGGGATCGGCCGGGGAGCTGTTTTTT. This translates into CASRGLAGSAGELFF. V usage is TRBV5-1 and J usage is TRBJ2-2; TRBD2 aligns across 12 bases. The V segment lost 5 bases and the J segment 6 bases; nucleotides outside the gene matches: 5. Looked up from germline, CDR1 is SGHRS and CDR2 is YFSETQ. This CDR3 has 15 residues.

The V and J genes are TRBV5-6 and TRBJ2-3; D possibly corresponds to TRBD2 (7 bases). V shed 2 bases and J shed 4 bases, with 14 bases lying between them. Germline V gene sequence: CDR1 SGHDT, CDR2 YYEEEE. The CDR3 sequence is 15 residues long. In DNA, the CDR3 is TGTGCCAGCAGCTTAGGCTGGGGGGGGCCAGATACGCAGTATTTT. Translating it yields CASSLGWGGPDTQYF.

This chain uses TRBV6-1 with TRBJ2-7; no firm D call. The CDR3 has 16 amino acids. Germline-derived CDR1 and CDR2 are MNHNS and SASEGT. Trimming removed 2 bases from V and 4 bases from J, with 18 bases in between. The CDR3 sequence: CASSEKMTVQPYEQYF. DNA for the CDR3: TGTGCCAGCAGTGAAAAGATGACCGTACAGCCGTACGAGCAGTACTTC.

This chain links TRBV11-3 with TRBJ2-6; D gene ambiguous. The V end lost 5 bases, the J end lost 1 base, and 12 bases lay between the germline ends. Looked up from germline, CDR1 is SGHNT and CDR2 is YENEEA. The CDR3 is made up of 16 amino acids. Here the CDR3 DNA reads TGTGCCAGCAGCGGTGCTAGTGGGTCTGGGGCCAACGTCCTGACTTTC. It translates to CASSGASGSGANVLTF.

V usage is TRBV7-9 and J usage is TRBJ1-1, with TRBD1 as a possible D gene (5 bases). The CDR3 covers 14 residues. Trimming removed 10 bases at V and 5 bases at J, with 20 bases between. The germline gives CDR1 SEHNR, CDR2 FQNEAQ (reference sequence). The CDR3: CATHRSGGDTEAFF. The DNA for the CDR3 is TGTGCCACCCATCGGTCGGGGGGGGATACTGAAGCTTTCTTT.

This clone was detected once. The chain links TRBV5-1 to TRBJ1-4; D is ambiguous. The CDR3 totals 13 residues. V lost 1 base to trimming and J lost 5 bases, with 6 bases between them. The germline gives CDR1 SGHRS, CDR2 YFSETQ. Here the CDR3 DNA reads TGCGCCAGCAGCTTGTGGAGCAATGAAAAACTGTTTTTT. Its translation: CASSLWSNEKLFF.

V and J are TRBV18 and TRBJ1-2; no clear D gene. The germline gives CDR1 KGHSH, CDR2 LQKENI. V gave up 0 bases and J gave up 9 bases, with 14 bases separating them. The CDR3 sequence is 14 residues long. Written as DNA, the CDR3 is TGTGCCAGCTCACCACCGGGCGTTGCTGGTAGCTACACCTTC. It codes for CASSPPGVAGSYTF.

This chain connects TRBV2 to TRBJ1-1; a possible D gene is TRBD1 (6 bases). The CDR3 sequence is 11 residues long. Deletions cut 9 bases from V and 3 bases from J, with 8 bases between. Germline V CDR1 and CDR2: SNHLY, FYNNEI. The CDR3 DNA reads TGTGCCAGACAGGGTGACACTGAAGCTTTCTTT. Encoded protein: CARQGDTEAFF.

This clone occurred once. V usage is TRBV25-1 and J usage is TRBJ2-7; 7 bases map to TRBD2. This CDR3 is 15 amino acids long. Germline trimming cut 2 bases from V and 3 bases from J; bases unmatched to any gene: 7. Germline CDR1 MGHDK, CDR2 SYGVNS. As DNA, the CDR3 is TGTGCCAGCAGTGAAATTGGCGGGGGAATCTACGAGCAGTACTTC. It codes for CASSEIGGGIYEQYF.

The chain recombines TRBV4-1 with TRBJ1-1, with 7 bases aligning to TRBD1. The V gene end was trimmed by 0 bases and the J gene end by 10 bases; junction bases not matched to a gene: 8. CDR1 MGHRA and CDR2 YSYEKL come from the germline V gene. The CDR3 has 14 amino acids. Here the CDR3 reads CASSQDTTGRLAFF. CDR3 coding DNA: TGCGCCAGCAGCCAAGATACGACAGGGCGATTAGCTTTCTTT.

This sequence joins TRBV6-1 and TRBJ2-7, with a tentative D call TRBD1 (5 bases). V was pared by 5 bases and J by 4 bases, with 18 bases between. The length of the CDR3 is 15 residues. The germline V gene encodes CDR1 MNHNS and CDR2 SASEGT. The CDR3 nucleotides are TGTGCCAGCAGTCGTGTCCAGGGAAGCTATTACGAGCAGTACTTC. Translating it yields CASSRVQGSYYEQYF.

This clone was observed a handful of times. The rearrangement joins TRBV9 to TRBJ2-5; 8 bases line up with TRBD1. V gave up 4 bases and J gave up 4 bases; unmatched junction bases: 3. The CDR3 is 13 residues long. CDR1 SGDLS and CDR2 YYNGEE come from the germline V gene. CDR3 coding DNA: TGTGCCAGCAGCCCTGGACAGGGAGAGACCCAGTACTTC. Encoded protein: CASSPGQGETQYF.

The count of this clone is one. The CDR3 DNA follows: TGTGCCAGCAGCCAGTTCGGGTCTGGAAACACCATATATTTT. Protein product: CASSQFGSGNTIYF. This chain connects TRBV14 to TRBJ1-3; D call uncertain. Trimming took 3 bases from V and 1 from J, leaving 7 bases between them. CDR1 SGHDN and CDR2 FVKESK come from the germline V gene. This CDR3 contains 14 residues.

The chain recombines TRBV2 with TRBJ2-1, with 13 nucleotides matching TRBD2. The CDR3 spans 15 residues. Germline V CDR1 and CDR2: SNHLY, FYNNEI. Trimming cost V 6 bases and J 7 bases; bases outside gene matches: 6. This chain's CDR3 is CASSATSGGKNEQFF. For the CDR3, the DNA is TGTGCCAGCAGCGCGACTAGCGGGGGGAAAAATGAGCAGTTCTTC.

In this sample, this clone turned up once. V usage is TRBV7-6 and J usage is TRBJ2-7; 9 nucleotides line up with TRBD1. Germline trimming cut 4 bases from V and 6 bases from J; bases unmatched to any gene: 10. The CDR3 is made up of 15 amino acids. Germline CDR1 SGHVS, CDR2 FNYEAQ. The CDR3 DNA sequence: TGTGCCAGCAGCTACCGTTTTGGGACAGGGTTCGAGCAGTACTTC. Amino acids: CASSYRFGTGFEQYF.